This T cell receptor (beta chain) was sequenced during a study of blood T cell repertoires in COVID-19. The repertoire was sequenced with immunoSEQ multiplex PCR; TCRdb's copy has only in-frame clones and lacks some. The repertoire has about 400,000 clones, approximately 90% of them found once; the top ten carry roughly 1.8%. Trimming took 7 bases from V and 3 from J; bases not matched to a gene: 15. Germline assignment: CDR1 MDHEN and CDR2 SYDVKM. CDR3 length: 17 residues. The chain carries TRBV28 and TRBJ2-7, with 10 bases that match TRBD1. The sequencing input was PBMCs or T cells enriched from blood (not recorded which). The source of this sequence is a woman between 18 and 29 years old with acute COVID-19. CDR3 loop: CASITGQGPSKNYEQYF. As DNA, the CDR3 is TGTGCCAGCATTACGGGACAGGGGCCATCAAAAAACTACGAGCAGTACTTC.